These 27 T cell receptor beta chains came from one sample sequenced in a study of blood T cells in healthy people across ages. Using a J-beta primer mix together with a sample-barcoded 5' primer, a second PCR was run for roughly 6 to 11 cycles. TCRdb reprocessed the 5' RACE reads with MiXCR, giving one entry per CDR3 protein. The data contain hundreds of thousands of distinct CDR3 sequences, about 45% of them singletons. Sequences were obtained from blood. These TCRs come from a man older than 75 in good health.

V and J are TRBV27 and TRBJ2-5; possible D gene TRBD2, 5 bases. Germline CDR1 is MNHEY and CDR2 is SMNVEV (reference sequence). The CDR3 is 14 residues long. The V end lost 6 bases, the J end lost 2 bases, and 13 bases lay between the germline ends. CDR3 DNA: TGTGCCAGCAGGACGAGTAGGGAGCAAGAGACCCAGTACTTC. Translation: CASRTSREQETQYF.

This clonotype has more than one count but fewer than ten. The chain joins TRBV29-1 to TRBJ2-7, with 11 bases that match TRBD2. This CDR3 comprises 15 residues. CDR1 is SQVTM and CDR2 is ANQGSEA in the germline V gene. J was trimmed by 4 bases and V by 4 bases; bases with no gene match: 9. The CDR3 loop reads CSVAFGRTSGYEQYF. Here the CDR3 DNA reads TGCAGCGTTGCTTTCGGCAGGACTAGCGGGTACGAGCAGTACTTC.

The chain carries TRBV5-1 and TRBJ2-7; no definite D call. Per germline, CDR1 SGHRS and CDR2 YFSETQ. The V and J ends lost 4 bases and 3 bases respectively, with 14 bases between them. The CDR3 covers 14 residues. This chain's CDR3 is CASSVGNLDYEQYF. CDR3 in DNA: TGCGCCAGCAGCGTTGGAAATCTGGACTACGAGCAGTACTTC.

This chain links TRBV6-2 or TRBV6-3 with TRBJ1-4, with TRBD1 matching over 8 bases. Losses at the gene ends were 6 bases for V and 1 base for J; bases not matched to a gene: 7. This CDR3 contains 16 residues. CDR1 MNHEY and CDR2 SVGEGT come from the germline V gene. The CDR3 coding sequence is TGTGCCAGCAGCAATGGACAGGGAGGAACTAATGAAAAACTGTTTTTT. Translation gives CASSNGQGGTNEKLFF.

V gene TRBV18 combines with J gene TRBJ1-2, with 8 nucleotides matching TRBD1. J gave up 6 bases and V 2 bases, and 5 bases lay outside the gene matches. The germline V gene encodes CDR1 KGHSH and CDR2 LQKENI. The CDR3 covers 14 residues. The CDR3 DNA reads as TGTGCCAGCTCACCAGGACAGGGATGGGATGGCTACACCTTC. Translation gives CASSPGQGWDGYTF.

This clonotype came up a few times. V is TRBV10-3 and J is TRBJ1-4, with TRBD1 identical over 7 bases. There are 15 residues in the CDR3. The V gene end was trimmed by 2 bases and the J gene end by 0 bases; junction bases not matched to a gene: 0. CDR1 and CDR2 (germline): ENHRY, SYGVKD. The CDR3, as DNA: TGTGCCATCAGTGAGGGGACAGCAACTAATGAAAAACTGTTTTTT. As protein: CAISEGTATNEKLFF.

The gene calls are TRBV12-3 or TRBV12-4 and TRBJ2-2; 9 nucleotides line up with TRBD1. This CDR3 is 14 amino acids long. The V and J ends lost 7 bases and 5 bases, in that order; junction bases with no gene match: 5. CDR3 region: CASIGTGRTGELFF. CDR3 nucleotide sequence: TGTGCCAGCATTGGGACAGGGCGTACCGGGGAGCTGTTTTTT.

The chain employs TRBV5-1 and TRBJ2-4, with D uncertain. Trimming cost V 2 bases and J 1 base, with 13 bases left between them. This CDR3 is built from 16 residues. Germline V gene lookup returns CDR1 SGHRS and CDR2 YFSETQ. This CDR3 reads CASSFEDGGAKNIQYF. CDR3 DNA: TGCGCCAGCAGCTTCGAGGACGGTGGGGCCAAAAACATTCAGTACTTC.

The V and J genes are TRBV20-1 and TRBJ2-7, with 7 bases that match TRBD2. CDR3 size: 15 residues. The V and J ends lost 4 bases and 2 bases, in that order; junction bases with no gene match: 11. Germline CDR1 reads DFQATT; CDR2 reads SNEGSKA (reference sequence). CDR3 in amino acids: CSAKVLAGVPYEQYF. CDR3 nucleotide sequence: TGCAGTGCTAAGGTTTTAGCGGGTGTGCCCTACGAGCAGTACTTC.

The rearrangement uses TRBV7-7 and TRBJ2-2, with a possible D match to TRBD2 (6 bases). V lost 5 bases and J 8 bases, leaving 18 bases between the germline ends. Looked up from germline, CDR1 is SSHAT and CDR2 is FNYEAQ (reference sequence). CDR3 length: 15 amino acids. CDR3 sequence (DNA): TGTGCCAGCAGCCCATCCAGCGGAGGAGGGGGGGAGCTGTTTTTT. It specifies CASSPSSGGGGELFF.

This clonotype appeared many times. The chain links TRBV5-1 to TRBJ2-7, with 9 bases fitting TRBD1. This CDR3 is 15 amino acids long. V lost 0 bases to trimming and J lost 1 base; unmatched junction nucleotides: 2. Per the germline V gene, CDR1 is SGHRS and CDR2 is YFSETQ. In DNA form, the CDR3 reads TGCGCCAGCAGCTTGGGACAGGGGGGGTCCTACGAGCAGTACTTC. This codes for CASSLGQGGSYEQYF.

The chain joins TRBV12-3 or TRBV12-4 to TRBJ1-5, with 8 bases that match TRBD1. This CDR3 contains 15 residues. J lost 3 bases, V lost 5 bases, and 6 bases had no gene match. In DNA, the CDR3 is TGTGCCAGCAGTCCCGGGACAGGTAACAATCAGCCCCAGCATTTT. Translated: CASSPGTGNNQPQHF.

In this sample, this clonotype turned up a few times. The chain is built from TRBV7-9 and TRBJ1-2; D is perhaps TRBD1 (6 bases). Per germline, CDR1 SEHNR and CDR2 FQNEAQ (reference sequence). V shed 5 bases and J shed 2 bases, with 18 bases lying between them. The CDR3 length is 16 residues. CDR3 region: CASSPQRPGENYGYTF. For the CDR3, the DNA is TGTGCCAGCAGCCCTCAGCGGCCAGGGGAAAACTATGGCTACACCTTC.

There are a few counts of this clonotype. This chain connects TRBV20-1 to TRBJ2-3; maybe TRBD1 (5 bases). CDR3 length: 12 residues. Germline V gives CDR1 DFQATT, CDR2 SNEGSKA (reference sequence). Trimming shortened V by 5 bases and J by 4 bases, and 10 bases separated the two germline ends. The CDR3 protein is CSAGAKPDTQYF. The CDR3 nucleotides are TGCAGTGCTGGGGCAAAACCAGATACGCAGTATTTT.

This chain uses TRBV20-1 with TRBJ2-1; no clear D gene. CDR1 is DFQATT and CDR2 is SNEGSKA in the germline V gene (reference sequence). This CDR3 is built from 14 residues. Trimming pared 5 bases from V and 5 bases from J, leaving 16 bases between. Written as DNA, the CDR3 is TGCAGTGCTGATCCCCGGGCCCTGGACAATGAGCAGTTCTTC. Translation: CSADPRALDNEQFF.

This chain links TRBV28 with TRBJ2-6; TRBD1 aligns across 7 bases. CDR1 and CDR2 from the germline V gene are MDHEN and SYDVKM. This CDR3 contains 17 residues. V shed 6 bases and J 0 bases; nucleotides not matched to a gene: 8. The CDR3 nucleotides read TGTGCCAGCAGAAAACAGGGGTATGGCTCTGGGGCCAACGTCCTGACTTTC. Its translation is CASRKQGYGSGANVLTF. The variable domain in full, with the rest retrieved from reference TRBV28 and TRBJ2-6, is DVKVTQSSRYLVKRTGEKVFLECVQDMDHENMFWYRQDPGLGLRLIYFSYDVKMKEKGDIPEGYSVSREKKERFSLILESASTNQTSMYLCASRKQGYGSGANVLTFGAGSRLTVL.

This clonotype has at least ten counts. This rearrangement joins TRBV5-1 to TRBJ2-7; D ambiguous. Germline V gene sequence: CDR1 SGHRS, CDR2 YFSETQ. The CDR3 has 13 amino acids. Trimming took off 3 bases at V and 0 bases at J, with 7 bases between the two ends. For the CDR3, the DNA is TGCGCCAGCAGCTCGCAGGTCTCCTACGAGCAGTACTTC. It codes for CASSSQVSYEQYF.

The chain uses TRBV3-1 and TRBJ2-1; D possibly corresponds to TRBD1 (5 bases). Matching the DNA end better, TRBJ2-7 makes the J call doubtful. The CDR3 spans 15 residues. CDR1 and CDR2 (germline): LGHDT, YNNKEL (reference sequence). The CDR3 bases are TGTGCCAGCAGCCAAGGGGGCCAGGTTAACAATGAGCAGTACTTC. As protein: CASSQGGQVNNEQYF.

V usage is TRBV11-2 and J usage is TRBJ1-1; D uncertain. V dropped 5 bases and J dropped 0 bases, with 10 bases sitting between them. Germline values: CDR1 SGHAT, CDR2 FQNNGV. The CDR3 consists of 14 residues. The CDR3 here is CASSPLAVNTEAFF. As DNA, the CDR3 is TGTGCCAGCAGCCCACTGGCGGTGAACACTGAAGCTTTCTTT.

A remark on this clonotype: One base away lies a much larger clone, so this may be a sequencing read error. The chain combines TRBV7-9 with TRBJ1-1; no reliable D call. V lost 5 bases to trimming and J lost 0 bases, with 10 bases between them. This CDR3 spans 14 amino acids. CDR1 and CDR2 (germline): SEHNR, FQNEAQ (reference sequence). The DNA for the CDR3 is TGTGCCAGCAGCGTAGATGGGGTGAACACTGAAGCTTTCTTT. Translation: CASSVDGVNTEAFF.

This rearrangement joins TRBV12-3 or TRBV12-4 to TRBJ2-7, with D perhaps TRBD1 (6 bases). There are 15 residues in the CDR3. Trimming cost V 3 bases and J 1 base, with 13 bases left between them. The CDR3 sequence: CASSFPRGDSYEQYF. The CDR3 DNA reads TGTGCCAGCAGTTTTCCCAGGGGCGATTCCTACGAGCAGTACTTC.

In regard to this clonotype: A junction boundary mismatches the germline segment, possibly from a read error. The V gene is TRBV7-9, the J gene TRBJ2-3; 11 positions match TRBD1. CDR1 and CDR2 from the germline V gene are SEHNR and FQNEAQ (reference sequence). The CDR3 is made up of 14 amino acids. The CDR3 sequence: CAGSSGQGADTQYF. DNA of the CDR3: TGTGCCGGCAGCTCAGGACAGGGGGCGGATACGCAGTATTTT.

This clonotype is a singleton in its sample. The chain has TRBV7-2 and TRBJ2-3; 7 positions agree with TRBD1. Germline V gene data show CDR1 as SGHTA and CDR2 as FQGNSA. This CDR3 spans 15 amino acids. Trimming removed 4 bases from V and 2 bases from J; junction bases left unmatched: 6. In DNA, the CDR3 is TGTGCCAGCAGCTCGGACAGGAGGAACACAGATACGCAGTATTTT. It codes for CASSSDRRNTDTQYF.

This clonotype was recorded many times. CDR3 sequence reads: CASSGLAGSEQYF. The DNA for the CDR3 is TGTGCCAGCAGCGGTCTAGCGGGTTCCGAGCAGTACTTC. This chain connects TRBV7-3 to TRBJ2-5; 8 positions match TRBD2. TRBJ2-7 matches the DNA end more closely, so the J call is doubtful. Germline CDR1 is SGHTA and CDR2 is FQGTGA. This CDR3 has 13 amino acids.

The chain combines TRBV27 with TRBJ2-5, with TRBD1 identical over 8 bases. The J call is doubtful: the DNA matches TRBJ2-7 better. CDR1 and CDR2 (germline): MNHEY, SMNVEV (reference sequence). CDR3 length equals 13 residues. The CDR3 reads CASSWTGRSEQYF. The CDR3 coding sequence is TGTGCCAGCAGTTGGACAGGGAGGTCCGAGCAGTACTTC.

J is TRBJ2-1 and V is TRBV25-1; the match to TRBD2 covers 7 bases. The germline CDR1 and CDR2 sequences are MGHDK and SYGVNS. This CDR3 has 16 residues. V lost 5 bases to trimming and J lost 7 bases; unmatched junction nucleotides: 14. The CDR3 loop is CASSPRGAGVGNEQFF. The CDR3 DNA sequence: TGTGCCAGCAGTCCCCGAGGGGCGGGAGTAGGGAATGAGCAGTTCTTC.

V usage is TRBV6-2 or TRBV6-3 and J usage is TRBJ2-7; possible D gene TRBD2, 6 bases. Near its end, the DNA agrees better with TRBJ2-4, so the J call may be wrong. CDR1 and CDR2 from the germline V gene are MNHEY and SVGEGT. The CDR3 has 15 amino acids. CDR3 coding DNA: TGTGCCAGCAGTACGGGGGACGGGAGAAGTAACATTCAGTACTTC. Translation gives CASSTGDGRSNIQYF.